This T cell receptor beta chain originates from a study of beta chain features in type 1 diabetes. Whole-study results and caveats: Shorter TCRB CDR3s, moderately but significantly so, marked every one of the four CD4+ subsets in Type 1 diabetes patients.

Of the isolated RNA, all was reverse transcribed, and so the sequenced material was expressed TCRB transcripts. TCRdb's copy holds only in-frame clones and misses some; the assay was immunoSEQ multiplex PCR. Here the sample spans about 180,000 clones, approximately 8% being singletons. A few counts support this clone. Its antigen is unidentified. Sequenced: central memory CD4+ T cells from blood. The receptor was derived from a woman between 40 and 55 years old with type 1 diabetes.

CDR3 sequence: CASSADSMREQYF. The CDR3 nucleotides are TGTGCCAGCAGTGCAGACAGCATGCGGGAGCAGTACTTC. The chain is built from TRBV27 and TRBJ2-7, with a tentative D call TRBD1 (5 bases). Germline-derived CDR1 and CDR2 are MNHEY and SMNVEV (reference sequence). V gave up 5 bases and J gave up 7 bases, with 15 bases separating them. The CDR3 runs 13 residues.